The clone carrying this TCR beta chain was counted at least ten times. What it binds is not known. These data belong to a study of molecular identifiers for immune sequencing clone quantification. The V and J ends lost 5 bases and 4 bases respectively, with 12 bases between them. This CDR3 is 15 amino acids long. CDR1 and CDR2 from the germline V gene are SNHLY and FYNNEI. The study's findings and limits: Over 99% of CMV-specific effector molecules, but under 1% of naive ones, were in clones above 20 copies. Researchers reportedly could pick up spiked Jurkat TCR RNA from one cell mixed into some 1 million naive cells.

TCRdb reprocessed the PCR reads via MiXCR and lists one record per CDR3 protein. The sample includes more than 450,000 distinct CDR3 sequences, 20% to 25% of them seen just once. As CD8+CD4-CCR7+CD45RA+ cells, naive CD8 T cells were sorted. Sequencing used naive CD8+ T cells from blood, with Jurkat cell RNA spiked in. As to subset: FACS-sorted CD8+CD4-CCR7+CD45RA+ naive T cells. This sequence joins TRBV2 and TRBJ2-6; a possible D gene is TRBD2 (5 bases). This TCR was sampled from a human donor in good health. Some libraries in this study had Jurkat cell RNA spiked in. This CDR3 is CASSSGSAGANVLTF. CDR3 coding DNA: TGTGCCAGCAGTAGCGGTTCGGCGGGGGCCAACGTCCTGACTTTC.